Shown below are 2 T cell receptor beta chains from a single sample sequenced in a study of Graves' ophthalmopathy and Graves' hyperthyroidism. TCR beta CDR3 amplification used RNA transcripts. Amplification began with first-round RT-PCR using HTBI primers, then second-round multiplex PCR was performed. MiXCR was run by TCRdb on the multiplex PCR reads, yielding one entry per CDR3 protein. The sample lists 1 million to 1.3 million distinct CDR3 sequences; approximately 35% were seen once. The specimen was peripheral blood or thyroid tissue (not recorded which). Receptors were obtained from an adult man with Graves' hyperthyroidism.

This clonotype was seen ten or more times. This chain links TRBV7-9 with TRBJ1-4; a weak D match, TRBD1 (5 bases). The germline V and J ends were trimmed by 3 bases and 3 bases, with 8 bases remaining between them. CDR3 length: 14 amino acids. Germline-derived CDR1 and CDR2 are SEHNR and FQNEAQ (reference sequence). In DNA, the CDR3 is TGTGCCAGCAGCTTCACAGGCTCTAATGAAAAACTGTTTTTT. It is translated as CASSFTGSNEKLFF.

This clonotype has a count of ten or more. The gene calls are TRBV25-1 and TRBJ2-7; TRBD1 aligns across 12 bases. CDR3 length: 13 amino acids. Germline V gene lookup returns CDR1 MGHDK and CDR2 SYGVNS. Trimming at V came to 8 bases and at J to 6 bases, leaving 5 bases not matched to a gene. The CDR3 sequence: CASRGQGAIEQYF. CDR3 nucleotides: TGTGCCAGCCGGGGACAGGGGGCCATCGAGCAGTACTTC.